The clone carrying this TCR beta chain has only a few counts. The target antigen is unknown. Sort purity for all populations was recorded as exceeding 98%. The data belong to a study of beta chain features in type 1 diabetes. Study observations and caveats: High TCR expression in some cells could lead to their over-representation in cDNA sequencing. Shortening that was moderate but significant affected the TCRB CDR3s of Type 1 diabetes patients in all four CD4+ subsets.

The CDR3 runs to 14 residues. Germline-derived CDR1 and CDR2 are MGHDK and SYGVNS. The authors reverse transcribed all of the isolated RNA, so sequencing captured expressed TCRB transcripts. TCRdb's table, derived via immunoSEQ multiplex PCR, lists solely in-frame clones and lacks some. Here the sample spans about 650,000 clones, over 10% being singletons. The chain links TRBV25-1 to TRBJ2-5; 7 bases match TRBD1. The end of the DNA is better explained by TRBJ2-7, so the J call may be wrong. This clonotype originated in a man under 40 with type 1 diabetes. The sequenced sample was naive CD4+ T cells from blood. CDR3 bases: TGTGCCAGCAGAAGGACAGGCGACTCCTACGAGCAGTACTTC. Protein: CASRRTGDSYEQYF.